The 5 T cell receptor beta chains reported below all come from one sample, sequenced in a study of cytomegalovirus exposure and HLA in healthy donors. Method: immunoSEQ multiplex PCR; TCRdb's copy keeps in-frame clones and lacks some. Here the sample spans approximately 150,000 clones, roughly 80% being singletons. What was sequenced was PBMCs. The origin of the receptors is a man aged 25 to 40 in good health and CMV-seropositive.

This chain connects TRBV28 to TRBJ1-1, with TRBD1 identical over 7 bases. The CDR3 is 11 residues long. CDR1 is MDHEN and CDR2 is SYDVKM in the germline V gene. The trim removed 5 bases at V and 14 bases at J, leaving 8 bases unmatched. The CDR3 loop is CASSLTRGAFF. DNA of the CDR3: TGTGCCAGCAGTCTTACCAGGGGGGCCTTCTTT.

Comments on this clone: The sample holds other DNA sequences that translate to the same CDR3. The V gene is TRBV25-1, the J gene TRBJ1-1; 9 bases agree with TRBD1. The V and J ends lost 8 bases and 4 bases, in that order; junction bases with no gene match: 5. The CDR3 sequence is 13 residues long. Germline lookup yields CDR1 MGHDK and CDR2 SYGVNS. The CDR3 DNA reads as TGTGCCAGCCGTCGACAGGGGGGCACTGAAGCTTTCTTT. It specifies CASRRQGGTEAFF.

Only one count was recorded for this clone. This chain links TRBV4-2 with TRBJ1-2; 7 bases map to TRBD1. The CDR3 extends over 15 amino acids. V dropped 3 bases and J dropped 8; count of bases not matched to a gene: 12. The germline V gene has CDR1 LGHNA and CDR2 YNFKEQ. As DNA, the CDR3 is TGTGCCAGCAGCCAGGGTACAGGGGTAAACGTGGGCTACACCTTC. Protein product: CASSQGTGVNVGYTF.

This rearrangement joins TRBV12-5 to TRBJ1-3; 8 bases line up with TRBD1. Unmatched junction bases numbered 6, after V lost 0 bases and J lost 2 bases. Per germline, CDR1 LGHNT and CDR2 FRNRAP. The CDR3 length is 17 residues. The CDR3 is CASGLVLPGGPGNTIYF. The CDR3, as DNA: TGTGCTAGTGGTTTGGTACTCCCAGGGGGCCCTGGAAACACCATATATTTT.

The chain recombines TRBV6-5 with TRBJ2-2, with D tentatively TRBD2 (6 bases). The germline V gene has CDR1 MNHEY and CDR2 SVGAGI. The CDR3 length is 14 residues. V was shortened by 7 bases and J by 1 base, with 10 bases between the two germline ends. The CDR3 DNA follows: TGTGCCAGCAAGGGTAGCGGGAACACCGGGGAGCTGTTTTTT. Amino acids: CASKGSGNTGELFF.